These T cell receptor beta chains were read from a single sample in a study of control samples from healthy donors and cancer patients. Sequenced by immunoSEQ multiplex PCR; TCRdb stores in-frame clones only, minus some. The table shows 150,000 or so clones, with 92% occurring only once. Sequencing was done on a sample of blood. All receptors derive from a woman in her twenties or thirties in good health. CDR3s leave out the opening cysteine and the closing phenylalanine or tryptophan. The order of the fields is J gene, V gene, CDR3 protein.

TRBJ1-4	TRBV28	ASSSTGGNEKLF
TRBJ2-3	TRBV6-6	ASSSFEGDTQY
TRBJ2-7	TRBV24-1	ATSDWGSEQY
TRBJ2-7	TRBV7-9	ASSPNVAEQY
TRBJ2-4	TRBV2	ASSEAHGTGKNIQY
TRBJ2-7	TRBV6-5	ASSYSSAREQY
TRBJ1-3	TRBV19	ASSPTWPVYSGNTIY
TRBJ1-4	TRBV7-9	ASSILDSVNEKLF
TRBJ1-1	TRBV13	ASGGTGSEAF
TRBJ1-2	TRBV7-9	ASSSQGGTANYGYT
TRBJ2-7	TRBV28	ASSFAPVGYEQY
TRBJ2-7	TRBV2	ASSGGEQY
TRBJ2-7	TRBV28	ASRDRGYEQY
TRBJ1-5	TRBV7-9	ASSGREGQPQH
TRBJ2-7	TRBV6-5	ASSRDRSSYEQY
TRBJ2-5	TRBV29-1	SVEAEDYGQETQY
TRBJ1-4	TRBV28	ASSFWGSGNEKLF
TRBJ2-2	TRBV20-1	SARGAGELF
TRBJ1-6	TRBV19	ASSTAGNSPLH
TRBJ2-3	TRBV7-3	ASSFPTGGPRDTQY
TRBJ2-7	TRBV4-1	ASSQGLAGVPEQY
TRBJ1-4	TRBV7-9	ASSPLDPIEKLF
TRBJ2-7	TRBV7-8	ASSFEVQGAEQY
TRBJ2-7	TRBV18	ASSPLPGQGAYEQY
TRBJ1-1	TRBV7-9	ASSSTGTAF
TRBJ2-7	TRBV6-1	ASSESVHEQY
TRBJ2-1	TRBV27	ASAREGSNYNEQF
TRBJ2-7	TRBV5-6	ASIRLAGRHEQY
TRBJ2-7	TRBV11-2	ASSLVGTGGSRQY
TRBJ2-7	TRBV19	ASSIEAGAYEQY
TRBJ2-5	TRBV6-2/TRBV6-3	ASSYRQPSYQETQY
TRBJ2-1	TRBV28	ASSFHSGSYNEQF
TRBJ2-5	TRBV15	ATSRDTAGPETQY
TRBJ1-5	TRBV6-1	ASSESDGEGGQPQH
TRBJ1-4	TRBV20-1	SASWGGTGFEKLF
TRBJ2-7	TRBV6-2/TRBV6-3	ASSYGQGGKQY
TRBJ1-5	TRBV28	ASSSPGQGDQPQH
TRBJ1-6	TRBV9	ASSGEVLSSYNSPLH
TRBJ2-7	TRBV28	ATTWMGGVRVYEQY
TRBJ2-7	TRBV29-1	SATGQYYGQY
TRBJ1-1	TRBV19	ASSLGGDSTEAF
TRBJ1-1	TRBV7-3	ASSAQGSDTEAF
TRBJ2-1	TRBV6-2/TRBV6-3	ASSPPPRRLVSSYNEQF
TRBJ2-3	TRBV7-8	ASSRNTDTQY
TRBJ2-3	TRBV10-3	AISASLGRSTDTQY
TRBJ2-7	TRBV18	ASSPRRTGYEQY
TRBJ2-7	TRBV2	ASAVGDEQY
TRBJ1-2	TRBV6-5	ASSYSGESNYGYT
TRBJ1-3	TRBV18	ASSPPIGAGNTIY